This record looks at one T cell receptor (beta chain) sequence and its context. Its antigen is unknown. This CDR3 has 16 residues. The V gene's germline CDR1 is MDHEN and CDR2 SYDVKM. J gave up 4 bases and V 1 base, and 9 bases lay outside the gene matches. Sequencing used immunoSEQ multiplex PCR; TCRdb keeps in-frame clones, though not all of them. The table lists fewer than 6,500 clones, 64% of them singletons. The sample belongs to a study of CD8 T cell repertoires and HIV-1 epitope variants. About the study: Separate from the cultures, 1M uncultured T cells served as baseline. Notes on the study in general: Nef KF9 drew several clonotypes and HW9 one, without TAALDMSHF responses.

The chain has TRBV28 and TRBJ2-5; TRBD1 matches at 7 bases. The sequenced material came from cultured CD8+ T cells derived from PBMCs. The TCR originated in a male donor with HIV. CDR3 amino acids: CASSLLDGTERETQYF. The CDR3 DNA follows: TGTGCCAGCAGTTTATTGGATGGGACAGAGCGAGAGACCCAGTACTTC.